This is a list of T cell receptor beta chains from one sample in a study of T cells in Graves' hyperthyroidism and ophthalmopathy. MiXCR, applied by TCRdb to the multiplex PCR reads, yields one record per CDR3 protein. This sample carries 300,000 to 400,000 distinct CDR3 sequences, around 23% of them seen once, and the ten largest clones take around half. The specimen was blood. These receptors were collected from a woman aged 45-60 years with Graves' hyperthyroidism. Both conserved end residues are part of each CDR3. The D gene is left open where the match is weak. The size field is filled for only some rows; it gives once, few, many or a size class.

D	size	length	J	V	DNA	CDR3
TRBD2	.	15	TRBJ2-5	TRBV6-1	TGTGCCAGCAGTGCCGAGCGGGGGGTGCAAGAGACCCAGTACTTC	CASSAERGVQETQYF
.	many	15	TRBJ2-7	TRBV7-8	TGTGCCAGCAGCTTAGAACGGCTGAAAACTTACGAGCAGTACTTC	CASSLERLKTYEQYF
TRBD1	many	16	TRBJ1-1	TRBV5-1	TGCGCCAGCAGCTTGGAGCGACAGGGTTCGGGCACTGAAGCTTTCTTT	CASSLERQGSGTEAFF
.	few	14	TRBJ2-7	TRBV4-2	TGTGCCAGCAGCCAAGAATCTAGGGGGTACGAGCAGTACTTC	CASSQESRGYEQYF
.	many	14	TRBJ2-3	TRBV11-3	TGTGCCATCTCTAAGGACGGACACCGAGATACGCAGTATTTT	CAISKDGHRDTQYF
.	few	14	TRBJ1-2	TRBV7-3	TGTGCCAGCAGCTCCGGACCCGGTGGCTATGGCTACACCTTC	CASSSGPGGYGYTF
.	many	14	TRBJ1-5	TRBV29-1	TGCAGCGTTGGGGGAGGACAGATCAATCAGCCCCAGCATTTT	CSVGGGQINQPQHF
TRBD1	.	17	TRBJ1-1	TRBV11-2	TGTGCCAGCAGGCCGGGGGGGACAGGGGGCGGACACACTGAAGCTTTCTTT	CASRPGGTGGGHTEAFF
.	many	16	TRBJ2-5	TRBV12-5	TGTGCTAGTGGTAACACATGGGTTGGCCCACAAGAGACCCAGTACTTC	CASGNTWVGPQETQYF
TRBD1	.	15	TRBJ1-2	TRBV7-2	TGTGCCAGCAGCTTAGTAGGACAGGCGAACTATGGCTACACCTTC	CASSLVGQANYGYTF
.	.	15	TRBJ1-1	TRBV27	TGTGCCAGCAGGGCCCGGCAGACACAGAACACTGAAGCTTTCTTT	CASRARQTQNTEAFF
TRBD2	few	16	TRBJ2-5	TRBV27	TGTGCCAGCAGTTTGATAGCGGGAGCGATCCAAGAGACCCAGTACTTC	CASSLIAGAIQETQYF
TRBD1	many	15	TRBJ1-1	TRBV12-3/TRBV12-4	TGTGCCAGCAGTCGTACTACAGGGGCCCTCACTGAAGCTTTCTTT	CASSRTTGALTEAFF
.	many	13	TRBJ2-1	TRBV7-2	TGTGCCAGCAGCTTACAACAGGGTGGTGAGCAGTTCTTC	CASSLQQGGEQFF
TRBD2	.	15	TRBJ2-2	TRBV4-2	TGTGCCAGCAGCCAAGTAGCGGGAGGGGTCGGGGAGCTGTTTTTT	CASSQVAGGVGELFF
TRBD1	.	13	TRBJ2-7	TRBV6-1	TGTGCCAGCGCTCGACAGGGACCCTACGAGCAGTACTTC	CASARQGPYEQYF
.	few	11	TRBJ2-5	TRBV6-1	TGTGCCAGCGTGGGTACGGAGACCCAGTACTTC	CASVGTETQYF
.	few	12	TRBJ1-2	TRBV9	TGTGCCAGCAGCCCGGATGCGGGTGGCTACACCTTC	CASSPDAGGYTF
.	many	11	TRBJ2-7	TRBV28	TGTGCCAGCAGTTCCTCCTACGAGCAGTACTTC	CASSSSYEQYF
TRBD2	many	15	TRBJ2-7	TRBV7-6	TGTGCCAGCAGCTTGGTCCTAGCGGGACCTAGCGAGCAGTACTTC	CASSLVLAGPSEQYF
.	.	14	TRBJ1-6	TRBV28	.	CASSFGQGNSPPHF
.	many	13	TRBJ2-1	TRBV20-1	TGCAGTGCTGTAATCGGATCCTACAATGAGCAGTTCTTC	CSAVIGSYNEQFF
.	few	13	TRBJ2-7	TRBV6-1	TGTGCCACAGGGACGGAGCCTCTCGGGGAGCAGTACTTC	CATGTEPLGEQYF
.	few	13	TRBJ1-2	TRBV20-1	TGCAGTGCTAGAGGGGGGGGCTCCAATGGCTATACCTTC	CSARGGGSNGYTF
TRBD1	few	15	TRBJ1-6	TRBV28	TGTGCCAGCTCCAACCCAGGGGGCGGATATTCACCCCTCCACTTT	CASSNPGGGYSPLHF
.	many	13	TRBJ1-6	TRBV30	TGTGCCTGGAGTGTATCAGCTGATTCACCCCTCCACTTT	CAWSVSADSPLHF
TRBD2	many	18	TRBJ2-1	TRBV3-1	TGTGCCAGCAGCCAAGATGGGCTAGCGGGGAGGTCCTACAATGAGCAGTTCTTC	CASSQDGLAGRSYNEQFF
TRBD1	.	16	TRBJ1-6	TRBV20-1	TGCAGTGCTAGGGCGACAGGGAGCTCCTATAATTCACCCCTCCACTTT	CSARATGSSYNSPLHF
.	many	15	TRBJ1-2	TRBV7-8	TGTGCCAGCAGCTTAGCGGAGGGGGCTAACTATGGCTACACCTTC	CASSLAEGANYGYTF
TRBD2	few	14	TRBJ2-5	TRBV28	TGTGCCAGCAGTCGGACTAGCGTAGGGGGTACCCAGTACTTC	CASSRTSVGGTQYF
TRBD2	many	14	TRBJ2-1	TRBV20-1	TGCAGTGCTGACGTAGCGGGAGTGGGCAATGAGCAGTTCTTC	CSADVAGVGNEQFF
.	.	11	TRBJ2-1	TRBV20-1	TGCAGTGCTAGAGGGCCGTTCGAGCAGTTCTTC	CSARGPFEQFF
TRBD1	many	14	TRBJ1-4	TRBV3-1	TGTGCCAGCAGCTTACCGGGACAGCTTGAAAAACTGTTTTTT	CASSLPGQLEKLFF
.	many	14	TRBJ2-3	TRBV29-1	TGCAGCGTTGAACTAGGGCTCGGCACAGATACGCAGTATTTT	CSVELGLGTDTQYF
.	.	14	TRBJ2-3	TRBV29-1	TGCAGCGGTATCGGGACTTTTTTTACAGATACGCAGTATTTT	CSGIGTFFTDTQYF
.	.	14	TRBJ2-1	TRBV11-2	TGTGCCAGCAGCTTAAGACTAGATATCAATGAGCAGTTCTTC	CASSLRLDINEQFF
.	.	12	TRBJ1-4	TRBV28	TGTGCCAGCAGTAAAGGGTCGGTGCAACTGTTTTTT	CASSKGSVQLFF
TRBD1	many	13	TRBJ2-3	TRBV29-1	TGCAGCGTTGAGGACAGGGCCACAGATACGCAGTATTTT	CSVEDRATDTQYF
TRBD1	many	15	TRBJ1-2	TRBV6-1	TGTGCCAGCAGGACAGGACAGGGTTCTTCCTATGGCTACACCTTC	CASRTGQGSSYGYTF
.	.	12	TRBJ2-7	TRBV28	TGTGCCAGCAACCAGAGGGGGAACGAGCAGTACTTC	CASNQRGNEQYF
TRBD2	many	15	TRBJ2-2	TRBV30	TGTGCCTGGAGTCTGCGGGGGATTCTCACCGGGGAGCTGTTTTTT	CAWSLRGILTGELFF
TRBD1	many	14	TRBJ1-2	TRBV10-3	TGTGCCATCAGTGATGGGACAGGGGGCAATGGCTACACCTTC	CAISDGTGGNGYTF
.	many	14	TRBJ2-7	TRBV18	TGTGCCAGCGCGGAGGGACTGGCCCAACACGAGCAGTACTTC	CASAEGLAQHEQYF
.	many	15	TRBJ2-7	TRBV6-1	TGTGCCAGCAGTGCACCCCTGGACTCAGCCTACGAGCAGTACTTC	CASSAPLDSAYEQYF
TRBD2	once	16	TRBJ2-3	TRBV7-3	TGTGCCAGCAGGTCTAGCGGGGGGGGGGGCACAGATACGCAGTATTTT	CASRSSGGGGTDTQYF
.	many	15	TRBJ2-4	TRBV11-2	TGTGCCAGCAGCTTTACGGATTTAGCCAAAAACATTCAGTACTTC	CASSFTDLAKNIQYF
.	few	14	TRBJ2-5	TRBV10-3	TGTGCCATCAGTGTAGTGGGGGGCCAAGAGACCCAGTACTTC	CAISVVGGQETQYF